One and the same sample provided the 26 T cell receptor beta chains below, sequenced in a study of T cells in Graves' hyperthyroidism and ophthalmopathy. RNA transcripts were the template for amplifying TCR beta CDR3 regions. The primer set for the first-round RT-PCR of the TCR CDR3 was HTBI. Using its own MiXCR run on the multiplex PCR reads, TCRdb lists one record per CDR3 protein. This sample has roughly 110,000 distinct CDR3 sequences, with about 17% found just once. The sequenced material came from blood. The receptors here all came from a woman aged 45-59 years with Graves' hyperthyroidism.

The sample holds many counts of this clonotype. This chain joins TRBV2 and TRBJ2-1; 8 bases are a match to TRBD2. CDR1 and CDR2 (germline): SNHLY, FYNNEI. The CDR3 has 12 amino acids. The ends lost 6 bases at V and 6 bases at J; junction bases unmatched: 1. This CDR3 is CASRGLGNEQFF. The CDR3 DNA sequence: TGTGCCAGCAGGGGACTAGGCAATGAGCAGTTCTTC. Full variable domain (rest looked up from reference TRBV2 and TRBJ2-1): EPEVTQTPSHQVTQMGQEVILRCVPISNHLYFYWYRQILGQKVEFLVSFYNNEISEKSEIFDDQFSVERPDGSNFTLKIRSTKLEDSAMYFCASRGLGNEQFFGPGTRLTVL.

The chain carries TRBV5-1 and TRBJ2-5, with 7 bases identical to TRBD1. This CDR3 spans 12 amino acids. V lost 4 bases, J lost 5 bases, and 2 bases stayed unmatched. Per germline, CDR1 SGHRS and CDR2 YFSETQ. The CDR3, as DNA: TGCGCCAGCAGCCGGGGACAGGAGACCCAGTACTTC. It translates to CASSRGQETQYF.

Ten or more counts support this clonotype. The chain has TRBV28 and TRBJ2-1, with TRBD2 identical over 8 bases. After removal of 5 bases from V and 5 bases from J, the junction contained 14 bases not matched to a gene. The CDR3 is made up of 17 amino acids. Germline V CDR1 and CDR2: MDHEN, SYDVKM. CDR3 residues: CASSARLGREDHNEQFF. DNA of the CDR3: TGTGCCAGCAGTGCCCGACTGGGGCGGGAGGACCACAATGAGCAGTTCTTC.

The sample holds a few counts of this clonotype. The chain joins TRBV10-3 to TRBJ2-3; 11 nucleotides agree with TRBD2. With V trimmed by 6 bases and J by 7 bases, 9 bases remained unmatched. Germline CDR1 is ENHRY and CDR2 is SYGVKD. There are 15 residues in the CDR3. CDR3 sequence: CAISLGTSGRYTQYF. The DNA of the CDR3 is TGTGCCATCAGCTTGGGGACTAGCGGTCGATATACGCAGTATTTT.

This clonotype was counted many times. V and J are TRBV3-1 and TRBJ2-7; TRBD2 aligns across 8 bases. Germline V gene lookup returns CDR1 LGHDT and CDR2 YNNKEL (reference sequence). The CDR3 is made up of 15 amino acids. V shed 1 base, J shed 6 bases, and the junction held 8 bases outside the gene matches. DNA for the CDR3: TGTGCCAGCAGCCAAGCCCGGGAGGGCCTCGGCGAGCAGTACTTC. Translated: CASSQAREGLGEQYF.

In its sample, this clonotype was seen a few times. V is TRBV4-1 and J is TRBJ2-4, with 10 bases fitting TRBD2. Germline lookup yields CDR1 MGHRA and CDR2 YSYEKL. V was clipped by 1 base and J by 6 bases; unmatched bases: 9. CDR3 length: 17 amino acids. CDR3 coding DNA: TGCGCCAGCAGCCAAGCCCCTAGCGGGAGAAACGGAAACATTCAGTACTTC. As protein: CASSQAPSGRNGNIQYF.

This clonotype was seen ten or more times. V usage is TRBV2 and J usage is TRBJ1-5; no reliable D call. Per the germline V gene, CDR1 is SNHLY and CDR2 is FYNNEI. The V end lost 7 bases, the J end lost 0 bases, and 16 bases lay between the germline ends. The CDR3 runs 16 residues. The CDR3 DNA sequence: TGTGCCAGCACCCAAGGCCCCGGTTTTAGCAATCAGCCCCAGCATTTT. This codes for CASTQGPGFSNQPQHF.

In its sample, this clonotype was seen many times. In nucleotides, the CDR3 is TGCGCCAGCAGCTCCGAGCAGGGTAGGACTGAAGCTTTCTTT. This codes for CASSSEQGRTEAFF. The rearrangement links TRBV5-1 to TRBJ1-1; maybe TRBD1 (5 bases). The CDR3 runs to 14 residues. The V gene lost 3 bases and the J gene lost 5 bases, with 14 bases spanning the gap. Germline V gene lookup returns CDR1 SGHRS and CDR2 YFSETQ.

The chain employs TRBV28 and TRBJ2-7; 7 bases fit TRBD1. The CDR3 length is 14 residues. The J segment lost 2 bases and the V segment lost 6 bases, leaving 7 bases of the junction unmatched. Per germline, CDR1 MDHEN and CDR2 SYDVKM. The CDR3 loop reads CASSVQGTTYEQYF. Here the CDR3 DNA reads TGTGCCAGCAGCGTACAGGGGACAACCTACGAGCAGTACTTC.

The chain recombines TRBV25-1 with TRBJ1-2; D is possibly TRBD1 (5 bases). Germline V gene sequence: CDR1 MGHDK, CDR2 SYGVNS. V lost 4 bases, J lost 3 bases, and 12 bases lay in between. The CDR3 contains 14 residues. The CDR3 reads CASSGGGSDYGYTF. The CDR3 region has the DNA TGTGCCAGCAGTGGGGGCGGCTCAGACTATGGCTACACCTTC.

At least ten counts were recorded for this clonotype. The CDR3 DNA is TGCAGTGCTAGTAGAGGACTGGTGGGAGGGAACACCGGGGAGCTGTTTTTT. Protein product: CSASRGLVGGNTGELFF. The rearrangement links TRBV20-1 to TRBJ2-2, with D tentatively TRBD2 (6 bases). The V gene lost 3 bases and the J gene lost 1 base, with 18 bases spanning the gap. Germline V CDR1 and CDR2: DFQATT, SNEGSKA (reference sequence). This CDR3 region has 17 residues.

This clonotype is termed medium-sized. As DNA, the CDR3 is TGTGCCAGCAGTCCCCTCGCGAGACAGGGGGCTGAAGCTTTCTTT. It yields the protein CASSPLARQGAEAFF. The rearrangement links TRBV12-3 or TRBV12-4 to TRBJ1-1; 9 positions match TRBD1. After removal of 5 bases from V and 6 bases from J, the junction contained 10 bases not matched to a gene. The CDR3 is made up of 15 amino acids.

By sample share, this clonotype is medium-sized. The chain couples TRBV20-1 to TRBJ2-3; TRBD2 might be the D (5 bases). Looked up from germline, CDR1 is DFQATT and CDR2 is SNEGSKA (reference sequence). With 5 bases removed from V and 1 base from J, the gap between germline ends came to 13 bases. The CDR3 sequence is 14 residues long. The CDR3 sequence is CSADNWGGTDTQYF. The DNA for the CDR3 is TGCAGTGCTGACAATTGGGGAGGCACAGATACGCAGTATTTT.

The table lists this clonotype with many counts. The chain employs TRBV28 and TRBJ2-2; 7 bases align to TRBD1. Germline CDR1 and CDR2: MDHEN and SYDVKM. CDR3 length: 15 amino acids. Trimming took 5 bases from V and 4 from J; bases not matched to a gene: 7. The CDR3 region has the DNA TGTGCCAGCAGTATCGGGGACAGCCGCACCGGGGAGCTGTTTTTT. This gives the protein CASSIGDSRTGELFF. The full variable domain, with the rest looked up from reference TRBV28 and TRBJ2-2, is DVKVTQSSRYLVKRTGEKVFLECVQDMDHENMFWYRQDPGLGLRLIYFSYDVKMKEKGDIPEGYSVSREKKERFSLILESASTNQTSMYLCASSIGDSRTGELFFGEGSRLTVL.

This clonotype came up many times. This chain connects TRBV12-3 or TRBV12-4 to TRBJ2-4; 9 positions match TRBD2. After removal of 5 bases from V and 4 bases from J, the junction contained 12 bases not matched to a gene. There are 17 residues in the CDR3. CDR3 bases: TGTGCCAGCAGTCTTTTTTCTAGCGGGGTCGGGAAAAACATTCAGTACTTC. Translated, it gives CASSLFSSGVGKNIQYF.

This clonotype was seen at least ten times. The J gene is TRBJ2-2, the V gene TRBV6-2 or TRBV6-3, with TRBD2 matching 14 bases. V lost 4 bases, J lost 6 bases, and 4 bases stayed unmatched. CDR3 length: 16 residues. The germline gives CDR1 MNHEY, CDR2 SVGEGT. The CDR3 DNA sequence: TGTGCCAGCAGTTCTCGACTAGCGGGAGGGCCCGGGGAGCTGTTTTTT. Protein: CASSSRLAGGPGELFF.

This clonotype was counted at least ten times. V usage is TRBV6-1 and J usage is TRBJ2-1; D possibly matches TRBD1 or TRBD2 (5 bases each). The ends were cut back, 5 bases at V and 5 bases at J, with 16 bases in the middle. CDR3 length equals 15 residues. CDR1 and CDR2 (germline): MNHNS, SASEGT. CDR3 region: CASSNPGTPHNEQFF. CDR3 coding DNA: TGTGCCAGCAGTAACCCGGGGACCCCGCACAATGAGCAGTTCTTC.

This clonotype was counted at least ten times. The genes are TRBV18 and TRBJ1-2; D unresolved. With 3 bases removed from V and 10 bases from J, the gap between germline ends came to 9 bases. Per the germline V gene, CDR1 is KGHSH and CDR2 is LQKENI. The CDR3 is 11 amino acids. The DNA of the CDR3 is TGTGCCAGCTCACCTGGCACGGACTACACCTTC. Translation gives CASSPGTDYTF.

This clonotype was picked up many times. The rearrangement links TRBV29-1 to TRBJ1-1; 8 nucleotides line up with TRBD1. The CDR3 extends over 14 amino acids. Germline V CDR1 and CDR2: SQVTM, ANQGSEA. Germline trimming cut 6 bases from V and 0 bases from J; bases unmatched to any gene: 6. CDR3 coding DNA: TGCAGCGTGAGTCACAGGGGGGTGAACACTGAAGCTTTCTTT. Translating it yields CSVSHRGVNTEAFF.

Ten or more counts support this clonotype. This chain connects TRBV4-1 to TRBJ2-7, with D possibly matching TRBD1 (5 bases). This CDR3 comprises 14 residues. Deletions cut 4 bases from V and 0 bases from J, with 10 bases between. Germline V gene data show CDR1 as MGHRA and CDR2 as YSYEKL. For the CDR3, the DNA is TGCGCCAGCAGCCGTGACAGAAGCTCCTACGAGCAGTACTTC. As protein: CASSRDRSSYEQYF.

The table lists this clonotype with a few counts. The CDR3 DNA sequence: TGTGCCATTAGGGGAAGGGAGGGGGTCTACACCTTC. Translation: CAIRGREGVYTF. The rearrangement uses TRBV7-2 and TRBJ1-2; a weak D match, TRBD1 (6 bases). The CDR3 spans 12 residues. Germline CDR1 SGHTA, CDR2 FQGNSA. V was trimmed by 10 bases and J by 10 bases, leaving 19 bases between them.

This chain links TRBV3-1 with TRBJ2-1; 10 bases agree with TRBD2. V lost 0 bases to trimming and J lost 9 bases; unmatched junction nucleotides: 11. CDR3 length: 17 amino acids. The germline CDR1 and CDR2 sequences are LGHDT and YNNKEL (reference sequence). In DNA form, the CDR3 reads TGTGCCAGCAGCCAAGATTTGAGCGGGAGGGCCTATAGTGAGCAGTTCTTC. It is translated as CASSQDLSGRAYSEQFF.

This clonotype was recorded a few times. CDR3 bases: TGCAGCGCCTTCATTAGTCTATCCCGGGGCTACACCTTC. This translates into CSAFISLSRGYTF. This sequence joins TRBV29-1 and TRBJ1-2; D not certain. V was trimmed by 7 bases and J by 8 bases, leaving 20 bases between them. The germline V gene has CDR1 SQVTM and CDR2 ANQGSEA. This CDR3 spans 13 amino acids. Together with reference TRBV29-1 and TRBJ1-2, the CDR3 gives the full variable domain: SAVISQKPSRDICQRGTSLTIQCQVDSQVTMMFWYRQQPGQSLTLIATANQGSEATYESGFVIDKFPISRPNLTFSTLTVSNMSPEDSSIYLCSAFISLSRGYTFGSGTRLTVV.

The sample holds many counts of this clonotype. The V and J genes are TRBV20-1 and TRBJ2-7; 14 bases are a match to TRBD2. V gave up 0 bases and J gave up 4 bases; unmatched junction bases: 2. The CDR3 covers 15 residues. Germline V gene sequence: CDR1 DFQATT, CDR2 SNEGSKA (reference sequence). CDR3 loop: CSARDGTSGSYEQYF. The DNA of the CDR3 is TGCAGTGCTAGAGACGGGACTAGCGGGAGTTACGAGCAGTACTTC.

Regarding this clonotype: Compared with germline, one end of the junction differs, possibly owing to a read error. The chain joins TRBV12-3 or TRBV12-4 to TRBJ2-3; D gene uncertain. This CDR3 region has 12 residues. The CDR3 sequence: CASSLGTDAQYF. DNA of the CDR3: TGTGCCAGCAGTTTGGGAACAGATGCGCAGTATTTT.

This clonotype was counted at least ten times. The CDR3 DNA follows: TGTGCCAGCAGCCAATCCAGGGGGCGCGGAACTGAAGCTTTCTTT. Translating gives CASSQSRGRGTEAFF. The rearrangement uses TRBV9 and TRBJ1-1; the match to TRBD1 covers 8 bases. V was clipped by 4 bases and J by 5 bases; unmatched bases: 10. This CDR3 comprises 15 residues. The germline CDR1 and CDR2 sequences are SGDLS and YYNGEE.